This TCR beta chain comes out of a study of molecular identifiers for immune sequencing clone quantification. Study summary: In the replicates, RNA derived from around 20,000 or 100,000 naive CD8 cells was divided into five parts, and four were sequenced. Regarding the study as a whole: Clones that exceeded 20 RNA copies held over 98% of effector molecules, yet under 1% in naive cells.

This CDR3 spans 20 amino acids. The germline V and J ends were trimmed by 6 bases and 2 bases, with 26 bases remaining between them. TCRdb processed the PCR reads anew with MiXCR; each CDR3 protein has one entry. The data contain around 470,000 distinct CDR3 sequences, around 21% of them seen just once; the ten biggest clones take up 0.7% to 0.95%. This clonotype occurred many times. No antigen is known for it. The chain is built from TRBV12-3 or TRBV12-4 and TRBJ2-6; TRBD1 might be the D (5 bases). The TCR sequence derives from a human donor in good health. Some libraries in this study had Jurkat cell RNA spiked in. The sample was naive CD8+ T cells from blood, with Jurkat cell RNA spiked in. Described subset: FACS-sorted CD8+CD4-CCR7+CD45RA+ naive T cells. CDR3 protein: CASSSELIEDSHPGANVLTF. CDR3 DNA: TGTGCCAGCAGCTCAGAGTTAATTGAAGACAGTCACCCTGGGGCCAACGTCCTGACTTTC.